This TCR beta chain came from a study of blood T cell repertoires in COVID-19. Study summary: PBMCs, B-cell-depleted T cells, or T cells provided the cDNA or gDNA that made up the material.

Per germline, CDR1 LNHDA and CDR2 SQIVND (reference sequence). The CDR3 spans 12 residues. V lost 7 bases and J 6 bases, leaving 13 bases between the germline ends. The protocol was immunoSEQ multiplex PCR, while the TCRdb copy is restricted to in-frame clones and leaves out a portion. Of hundreds of thousands of clones detected, about 88% appear once; the ten largest clones hold roughly 1.7%. The receptor comes from a woman aged 50 to 65 who had recovered from COVID-19. Sequenced: PBMCs or T cells enriched from blood (not recorded which). The chain combines TRBV19 with TRBJ2-7, with D perhaps TRBD1 (5 bases). In DNA form, the CDR3 reads TGTGCCAGTATGGCAGGGTCCGGCGAGCAGTACTTC. Its protein is CASMAGSGEQYF.